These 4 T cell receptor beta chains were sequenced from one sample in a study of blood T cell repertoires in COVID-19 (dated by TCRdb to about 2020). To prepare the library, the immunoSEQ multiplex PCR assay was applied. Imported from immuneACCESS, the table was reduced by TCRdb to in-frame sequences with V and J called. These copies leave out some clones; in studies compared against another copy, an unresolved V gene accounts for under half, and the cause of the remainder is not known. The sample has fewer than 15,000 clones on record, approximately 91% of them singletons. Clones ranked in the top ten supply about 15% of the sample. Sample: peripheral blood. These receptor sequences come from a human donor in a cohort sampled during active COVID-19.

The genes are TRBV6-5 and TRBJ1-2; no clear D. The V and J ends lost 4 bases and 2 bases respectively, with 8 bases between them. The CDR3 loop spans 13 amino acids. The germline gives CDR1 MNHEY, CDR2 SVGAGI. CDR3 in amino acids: CASSLQKNYGYTF. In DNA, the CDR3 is TGTGCCAGCAGTTTACAGAAAAACTATGGCTACACCTTC.

The CDR3 DNA reads as TGTGCCAGCATCCAGCGGGGGGGCGTGTACACTGAAGCTTTCTTT. Translation gives CASIQRGGVYTEAFF. The chain uses TRBV28 and TRBJ1-1; D may be TRBD1 (6 bases). From germline, CDR1 is MDHEN and CDR2 SYDVKM. The germline V and J ends were trimmed by 7 bases and 3 bases, with 18 bases remaining between them. This CDR3 is 15 amino acids long.

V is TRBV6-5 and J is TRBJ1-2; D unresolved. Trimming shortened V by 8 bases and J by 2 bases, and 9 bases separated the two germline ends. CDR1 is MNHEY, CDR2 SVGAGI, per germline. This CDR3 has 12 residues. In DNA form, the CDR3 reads TGTGCCAGCGCCAGGTCAAACTATGGCTACACCTTC. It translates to CASARSNYGYTF.

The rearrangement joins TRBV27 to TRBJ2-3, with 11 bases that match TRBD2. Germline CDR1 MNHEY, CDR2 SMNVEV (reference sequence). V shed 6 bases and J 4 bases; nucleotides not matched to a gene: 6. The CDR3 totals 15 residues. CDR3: CASSVAGGPPDTQYF. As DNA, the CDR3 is TGTGCCAGCAGCGTAGCGGGAGGGCCCCCAGATACGCAGTATTTT.